The TCR beta chain described here comes from a study of T cell changes during pregnancy in multiple sclerosis. Germline assignment: CDR1 LNHNV and CDR2 YYDKDF (reference sequence). Trimming shortened V by 5 bases and J by 4 bases, and 14 bases separated the two germline ends. The CDR3 consists of 14 residues. Only in-frame clones appear in the TCRdb table, and some are missing; sequencing was by immunoSEQ multiplex PCR. Among over 40,000 clones listed, about 88% were seen once. The source of this sequence is a female donor in good health, enrolled as a control in a pregnancy study. The sequences come from CD8+ T cells from peripheral blood mononuclear cells, collected after pregnancy. The chain carries TRBV15 and TRBJ2-5, with D possibly matching TRBD1 (6 bases). The CDR3 bases are TGTGCCACCAGCGATACGACAGGACTAGAGACCCAGTACTTC. Amino acids: CATSDTTGLETQYF.